A selection of T cell receptor beta chains follows, all from one sample in a study of siplizumab effects on memory and regulatory T cells. Only in-frame clones appear in the TCRdb table, and some are missing; sequencing was by immunoSEQ multiplex PCR. The sample yields fewer than 4,000 clones, approximately 49% seen once. The antigens of these receptors remain unknown. Sequenced sample: CFSE-low (dividing) CD4+ T cells sorted from an allogeneic mixed lymphocyte reaction. Every receptor here comes from a human donor in good health; the cells came from an allogeneic mixed lymphocyte reaction. CDR3s include the opening cysteine and the closing phenylalanine or tryptophan. The D gene is left open where the match is weak. Clone size is stated in some rows and not others, as once, few, many or a class when expanded.

clone size | J gene | D gene | V gene | CDR3 protein | CDR3 DNA
. | TRBJ2-7 | TRBD1 | TRBV30 | CAWSNGQGAYEQYF | TGTGCCTGGAGTAACGGACAGGGGGCCTACGAGCAGTACTTC
few | TRBJ2-4 | TRBD2 | TRBV15 | CATSSQRGLAKNIQYF | TGTGCCACCAGCAGCCAGCGGGGGCTAGCCAAAAACATTCAGTACTTC
few | TRBJ2-1 | . | TRBV12-5 | CASAQRGLNEQFF | TGTGCTAGTGCCCAAAGGGGACTCAATGAGCAGTTCTTC
. | TRBJ2-7 | TRBD1 | TRBV29-1 | CSVEGQGIPLEQYF | TGCAGCGTTGAAGGACAGGGGATCCCCTTGGAGCAGTACTTC
few | TRBJ2-5 | . | TRBV18 | CASSPQTGFQETQYF | TGTGCCAGCTCACCTCAAACAGGGTTCCAAGAGACCCAGTACTTC
few | TRBJ2-1 | TRBD2 | TRBV19 | CATAGGRVVEQFF | TGTGCCACCGCGGGAGGCCGGGTCGTCGAGCAGTTCTTC
few | TRBJ1-5 | . | TRBV28 | CASSTNTLGTQPQHF | TGTGCCAGCAGTACCAACACGCTGGGAACTCAGCCCCAGCATTTT
. | TRBJ1-1 | . | TRBV11-2 | CASSLVRPNGAFF | TGTGCCAGCAGCTTAGTTCGACCCAATGGGGCTTTCTTT
. | TRBJ1-3 | . | TRBV15 | CATSRVVGNTIYF | TGTGCCACCAGCAGAGTTGTAGGCAACACCATATATTTT
. | TRBJ1-4 | . | TRBV6-6 | CASSYARGSGEKLFF | TGTGCCAGCAGTTACGCCAGGGGTTCAGGGGAAAAACTGTTTTTT
few | TRBJ2-6 | . | TRBV11-2 | CASSSSTGSTGANVLTF | TGTGCCAGCAGCTCGTCAACAGGGTCGACTGGGGCCAACGTCCTGACTTTC
. | TRBJ1-1 | . | TRBV7-9 | CASSFGPSTEAFF | TGTGCCAGCAGCTTTGGCCCTAGTACTGAAGCTTTCTTT
. | TRBJ1-2 | . | TRBV6-6 | CASSYDGNYGYTF | TGTGCCAGCAGCTATGACGGGAACTATGGCTACACCTTC
. | TRBJ2-7 | . | TRBV9 | CASSVGGGGGYEQYF | TGTGCCAGCAGCGTAGGAGGGGGAGGGGGCTACGAGCAGTACTTC
. | TRBJ1-1 | TRBD1 | TRBV29-1 | CSVSRGYTEAFF | TGCAGCGTCTCCAGGGGGTACACTGAAGCTTTCTTT
. | TRBJ1-2 | . | TRBV5-1 | CASTNGQGSYGYTF | TGCGCCAGCACTAACGGGCAGGGAAGCTATGGCTACACCTTC
large | TRBJ1-6 | TRBD1 | TRBV2 | CASTTTGNYNSPLHF | TGTGCCAGCACTACGACAGGGAACTATAATTCACCCCTCCACTTT
. | TRBJ2-2 | TRBD2 | TRBV2 | CASSDARAGARTGELFF | TGTGCCAGCAGTGATGCCAGAGCGGGAGCCCGCACCGGGGAGCTGTTTTTT
. | TRBJ1-3 | . | TRBV7-2 | CASSPQSGNTIYF | TGTGCCAGCAGCCCCCAATCTGGAAACACCATATATTTT
. | TRBJ2-7 | . | TRBV7-2 | CASSLGRTYEQYF | TGTGCCAGCAGCTTAGGGCGGACCTACGAGCAGTACTTC
. | TRBJ2-5 | . | TRBV6-1 | CASRTPYQETQYF | TGTGCCAGCAGGACGCCGTACCAAGAGACCCAGTACTTC
. | TRBJ2-7 | . | TRBV5-1 | CASSLGNYEQYF | TGCGCCAGCAGCTTGGGCAACTACGAGCAGTACTTC
. | TRBJ2-5 | TRBD1 | TRBV11-3 | CASSYRGYETQYF | TGTGCCAGCAGCTACAGGGGATATGAGACCCAGTACTTC
few | TRBJ2-7 | TRBD1 | TRBV5-1 | CASSLGGTGASYEQYF | TGCGCCAGCAGCTTGGGAGGGACAGGGGCTTCCTACGAGCAGTACTTC
. | TRBJ2-2 | . | TRBV5-1 | CASSLLTANTGELFF | TGCGCCAGCAGCTTGTTGACGGCGAACACCGGGGAGCTGTTTTTT
. | TRBJ1-2 | . | TRBV5-1 | CASSPTGIEGYTF | TGCGCCAGCAGCCCGACCGGGATCGAGGGCTACACCTTC
. | TRBJ1-2 | TRBD1 | TRBV18 | CASSPPGTGSLYGYTF | TGTGCCAGCTCACCACCCGGGACAGGGAGCCTCTATGGCTACACCTTC